The clone carrying this T cell receptor beta chain was seen once. Antigen specificity is unknown. Clones were read by immunoSEQ multiplex PCR, and TCRdb kept only the in-frame ones, dropping some. The table includes over 70,000 clones, roughly 94% detected once. The data derive from a study of graft-versus-host responses after intestinal transplantation. In the study overall: The recipients all started with anti-thymocyte globulin induction and then took tacrolimus and steroids for around three years.

V lost 4 bases and J lost 5; bases outside the gene matches: 10. There are 16 residues in the CDR3. The germline CDR1 and CDR2 sequences are MNHNY and SVGAGI (reference sequence). Overall study results and limits: Individuals carrying graft-donor T cell macrochimerism showed high graft-versus-host to host-versus-graft clonal ratios in allografts. Maximum circulating GvH clone levels tracked with early post-transplant HvG decreases. GvH clones were found in recipient marrow; some appeared first in ileum or blood.

The TCR originated in a human donor who received an intestinal transplant. The sample here was unstimulated CD8+ T cells sorted from spleen or lymph node cells, taken before intestinal transplant. The chain carries TRBV6-6 and TRBJ2-2; 7 nucleotides match TRBD1. The DNA for the CDR3 is TGTGCCAGCAGTTGCTGGGACAGCCAGAGAACCGGGGAGCTGTTTTTT. It encodes CASSCWDSQRTGELFF.